The next 13 T cell receptor beta chains were all read from a single sample in a study of blood T cells in healthy people across ages. A second PCR, run for roughly 7 to 11 cycles, used a sample-barcoded 5' primer plus a J-beta primer mix. MiXCR, run by TCRdb on the 5' RACE reads, gives a single entry per CDR3 protein. The table lists over 1.5 million distinct CDR3 sequences, roughly 49% of them singletons. The sample consisted of blood. The source is a woman between 35 and 50 years old in good health.

The V and J genes are TRBV6-5 and TRBJ2-3; D possibly corresponds to TRBD2 (6 bases). The CDR3 is 14 residues long. CDR1 and CDR2 (germline): MNHEY, SVGAGI. Trimming left V 2 bases short and J 7 bases short, with 13 bases between. The CDR3 sequence: CASSYGGEVNTQYF. DNA of the CDR3: TGTGCCAGCAGTTACGGTGGGGAGGTGAATACGCAGTATTTT.

The chain employs TRBV6-6 and TRBJ2-7, with 7 bases lining up with TRBD1. This CDR3 spans 13 amino acids. From germline, CDR1 is MNHNY and CDR2 SVGAGI (reference sequence). V lost 6 bases and J lost 6; bases outside the gene matches: 8. CDR3 sequence (DNA): TGTGCCAGCAGCCCCGACAGGGTAGCCGAGCAGTACTTC. Translation gives CASSPDRVAEQYF.

A remark on this clonotype: A junction boundary mismatches the germline segment, possibly from a read error. V usage is TRBV5-5 and J usage is TRBJ2-3; possible D gene TRBD2, 6 bases. CDR1 SGHKS and CDR2 YYEKEE come from the germline V gene (reference sequence). The CDR3 is made up of 17 amino acids. This chain's CDR3 is CTSSPNKPGLSTDTQYF. In DNA, the CDR3 is TGTACCAGCAGCCCGAACAAACCGGGACTTAGCACAGATACGCAGTATTTT.

Regarding this clonotype: One end of the junction is discordant with germline, which a read error may explain. CDR3 in DNA: TGTGTCATCACCACGGACAGGGGGTTCAGATCGCTCGACGAGCAGTACTTC. Its protein product is CVITTDRGFRSLDEQYF. This rearrangement joins TRBV10-3 to TRBJ2-7, with 10 bases identical to TRBD1. The CDR3 spans 17 residues. CDR1 ENHRY and CDR2 SYGVKD come from the germline V gene.

This clonotype was observed a handful of times. The CDR3 loop is CASSQFSTDYNEQFF. The CDR3 region has the DNA TGTGCCAGCAGCCAGTTTTCGACTGATTACAATGAGCAGTTCTTC. This chain connects TRBV4-2 to TRBJ2-1; D not resolved. Germline V gene data show CDR1 as LGHNA and CDR2 as YNFKEQ. CDR3 length equals 15 residues. V was shortened by 3 bases and J by 4 bases, with 13 bases between the two germline ends.

J is TRBJ1-1 and V is TRBV6-1; tentatively, D is TRBD1 (6 bases). Trimming left V 5 bases short and J 0 bases short, with 22 bases between. The CDR3 is 18 residues long. Looked up from germline, CDR1 is MNHNS and CDR2 is SASEGT. The CDR3 here is CASSPTLRGGTLNTEAFF. CDR3 bases: TGTGCCAGCAGTCCCACCTTAAGGGGGGGGACCTTGAACACTGAAGCTTTCTTT.

In this sample, this clonotype turned up a few times. The chain recombines TRBV11-2 with TRBJ2-5; unclear D gene. The CDR3 sequence is 15 residues long. The germline V and J ends were trimmed by 2 bases and 1 base, with 11 bases remaining between them. Germline assignment: CDR1 SGHAT and CDR2 FQNNGV. The CDR3 bases are TGTGCCAGCAGCTTAAGAAGGGTCGCCCAAGAGACCCAGTACTTC. It yields the protein CASSLRRVAQETQYF.

The V gene is TRBV20-1, the J gene TRBJ2-1; D gene unclear. Between the trimmed V and J ends, which lost 4 bases and 0 bases, there was a span of 10 bases. CDR3 length equals 14 residues. The germline V gene has CDR1 DFQATT and CDR2 SNEGSKA (reference sequence). This CDR3 is CSANKVSSYNEQFF. CDR3 DNA: TGCAGTGCTAACAAGGTTAGCTCCTACAATGAGCAGTTCTTC.

In its sample, this clonotype was seen a few times. The genes are TRBV6-5 and TRBJ2-5, with 9 positions matching TRBD2. J was trimmed by 4 bases and V by 2 bases; bases with no gene match: 5. Per germline, CDR1 MNHEY and CDR2 SVGAGI. The CDR3 is made up of 15 amino acids. The CDR3 bases are TGTGCCAGCAGTTACGCGGGGGGGCCACGAGAGACCCAGTACTTC. This gives the protein CASSYAGGPRETQYF.

The table lists this clonotype with a count of one. This chain joins TRBV20-1 and TRBJ2-3, with a weak D call TRBD2 (6 bases). There are 14 residues in the CDR3. Germline V lookup: CDR1 DFQATT, CDR2 SNEGSKA (reference sequence). CDR3 sequence (DNA): TGCAGCGAAATGACGGGAGACCTCACAGATACGCAGTATTTT. Its protein is CSEMTGDLTDTQYF.

This clonotype has a handful of counts. The chain has TRBV7-2 and TRBJ2-7, with D uncertain. V shed 4 bases and J shed 3 bases, with 10 bases lying between them. This CDR3 comprises 13 residues. Germline CDR1 and CDR2: SGHTA and FQGNSA. The CDR3 bases are TGTGCCAGCAGCTCAGCCCAGGTCTACGAGCAGTACTTC. It codes for CASSSAQVYEQYF.

In its sample, this clonotype was seen a few times. The chain couples TRBV20-1 to TRBJ2-5, with 12 bases that match TRBD2. This CDR3 spans 14 amino acids. The J segment lost 10 bases and the V segment lost 5 bases, leaving 11 bases of the junction unmatched. CDR1 and CDR2 from the germline V gene are DFQATT and SNEGSKA (reference sequence). The CDR3 DNA follows: TGCAGTGCTTTGACCTCCGCGGGACTAGCGGGCCAGTACTTC. Its translation is CSALTSAGLAGQYF.

The chain joins TRBV20-1 to TRBJ1-1; D remains ambiguous. CDR1 is DFQATT and CDR2 is SNEGSKA in the germline V gene (reference sequence). V was shortened by 7 bases and J by 6 bases, with 18 bases between the two germline ends. This CDR3 is built from 13 residues. In nucleotides, the CDR3 is TGCAGTGGTATAAGGATCGGTTGGCCTGAAGCTTTCTTT. This encodes CSGIRIGWPEAFF.